This T cell receptor (beta chain) was identified during a study of T cells after yellow fever vaccination. TCRdb reprocessed the 5' RACE reads via MiXCR and lists one record per CDR3 protein. Among 200,000 to 300,000 distinct CDR3 sequences, roughly 3.7% were seen once, and the ten largest hold 19%. This clonotype was recorded many times. V dropped 0 bases and J dropped 12; count of bases not matched to a gene: 9. Germline loops: CDR1 SGHKS, CDR2 YYEKEE (reference sequence). The CDR3 covers 14 residues. The rearrangement uses TRBV5-5 and TRBJ2-1; 7 nucleotides line up with TRBD2. The specimen was PBMCs, collected 15 days after the yellow fever booster vaccination. The origin of this receptor is a man aged 18-30 years who received the YFV17D yellow fever vaccine. The CDR3 region is CASSLEDFREGQFF. CDR3 sequence (DNA): TGTGCCAGCAGCTTGGAAGATTTCAGGGAGGGGCAGTTCTTC.